This T cell receptor (beta chain) was identified in a study of post-analysis software for immune sequencing data. Background on the study: Recorded disease courses covered relapsing-remitting, secondary progressive and progressive-relapsing multiple sclerosis. Some patients had no subtype annotation.

Germline loops: CDR1 MNHEY, CDR2 SVGAGI. Trimming took off 7 bases at V and 2 bases at J, with 12 bases between the two ends. CDR3 length: 13 residues. A remark on this clonotype: Its antigen is unidentified.

General observations from the study: A few TRBV segments occurring more often in patients than controls included TRBV5-6, TRBV5-1 and TRBV20-1. Multiple sclerosis patients had significantly lower normalized Chao1 diversity than controls.

Unique molecular identifiers tagged the TCR beta cDNA libraries. TCRdb passed the PCR reads through MiXCR, listing each CDR3 protein once. This sample yields roughly 650,000 distinct CDR3 sequences, of which 59% are seen a single time; around 10% belongs to the top ten. This rearrangement joins TRBV6-5 to TRBJ2-7; D possibly corresponds to TRBD2 (6 bases). Sequencing input: blood. The sequence derives from a girl aged 2 to 9 with multiple sclerosis. In nucleotides, the CDR3 is TGTGCCAGCACGACGGGGGACCCCTACGAGCAGTACTTC. Amino acids: CASTTGDPYEQYF.